A single sample is the source of the 29 T cell receptor beta chains below, sequenced in a study of blood T cell repertoires in COVID-19. Sequencing used immunoSEQ multiplex PCR; TCRdb keeps in-frame clones, though not all of them. The table records 100,000 to 150,000 clones, more than 70% of them present only once. Source material: peripheral blood. The source is a man at least 80 years old with active or convalescent COVID-19.

V gene TRBV14 combines with J gene TRBJ2-5; perhaps TRBD1 as D (5 bases). CDR1 and CDR2 from the germline V gene are SGHDN and FVKESK. V lost 2 bases, J lost 2 bases, and 9 bases lay in between. The CDR3 length is 14 residues. The CDR3 DNA reads TGTGCCAGCAGCCAACTAGGGGCACAAGAGACCCAGTACTTC. It codes for CASSQLGAQETQYF.

The gene calls are TRBV9 and TRBJ1-1, with 9 positions matching TRBD1. CDR3 length: 16 amino acids. The trim removed 3 bases at V and 0 bases at J, leaving 6 bases unmatched. Germline CDR1 SGDLS, CDR2 YYNGEE. The CDR3 DNA is TGTGCCAGCAGCGCGACCGGGACAGGGTTGAACACTGAAGCTTTCTTT. Translating it yields CASSATGTGLNTEAFF.

The chain links TRBV6-4 to TRBJ2-7; 12 nucleotides align to TRBD2. J was trimmed by 1 base and V by 6 bases; bases with no gene match: 7. CDR3 size: 16 residues. Germline CDR1 reads MRHNA; CDR2 reads SNTAGT. DNA of the CDR3: TGTGCCAGCAGCGGGCGGGGGACTAGCGGGTCCTACGAGCAGTACTTC. This codes for CASSGRGTSGSYEQYF.

J is TRBJ2-5 and V is TRBV3-1 (or the pseudogene TRBV3-2), with TRBD1 identical over 12 bases. Germline CDR1 LGHDT, CDR2 YNNKEL (reference sequence). The CDR3 runs 16 residues. V dropped 10 bases and J dropped 5; count of bases not matched to a gene: 14. The CDR3 bases are TGTGCCACCCAACGATTCCGGGACAGGGGGCTCGAGACCCAGTACTTC. It encodes CATQRFRDRGLETQYF.

The chain joins TRBV11-2 to TRBJ2-3, with 11 nucleotides matching TRBD2. The CDR3 extends over 16 amino acids. The germline V gene has CDR1 SGHAT and CDR2 FQNNGV. V was clipped by 3 bases and J by 11 bases; unmatched bases: 13. CDR3 amino acids: CASSLLPTSGAVGQYF. The CDR3 DNA reads TGTGCCAGCAGCTTGCTCCCGACTAGCGGGGCCGTGGGGCAGTATTTT.

The V and J genes are TRBV9 and TRBJ2-1; 14 bases fit TRBD2. The V gene end was trimmed by 3 bases and the J gene end by 5 bases; junction bases not matched to a gene: 10. CDR3 length equals 18 residues. Looked up from germline, CDR1 is SGDLS and CDR2 is YYNGEE. The CDR3 DNA sequence: TGTGCCAGCAGCGCCAACACCCCGGGACTAGCGGGGGACAATGAGCAGTTCTTC. It translates to CASSANTPGLAGDNEQFF.

This chain connects TRBV6-2 or TRBV6-3 to TRBJ2-3, with 14 bases identical to TRBD2. V gave up 4 bases and J gave up 5 bases; unmatched junction bases: 17. From germline, CDR1 is MNHEY and CDR2 SVGEGT. This CDR3 has 20 residues. The CDR3 reads CASSFSNPGLAGVRGDTQYF. As DNA, the CDR3 is TGTGCCAGCAGTTTTTCGAACCCGGGACTAGCGGGGGTTCGTGGAGATACGCAGTATTTT.

The chain uses TRBV5-1 and TRBJ2-3; perhaps TRBD1 as D (6 bases). The CDR3 is 16 residues long. V dropped 4 bases and J dropped 5 bases, with 20 bases sitting between them. The germline CDR1 and CDR2 sequences are SGHRS and YFSETQ. CDR3 sequence reads: CASSALSGEVVDTQYF. The CDR3 nucleotides are TGCGCCAGCAGCGCACTCTCAGGGGAAGTAGTAGATACGCAGTATTTT.

The rearrangement joins TRBV7-2 to TRBJ2-2; TRBD2 matches at 10 bases. Germline trimming cut 5 bases from V and 7 bases from J; bases unmatched to any gene: 10. CDR3 size: 16 residues. Germline lookup yields CDR1 SGHTA and CDR2 FQGNSA. The CDR3 protein is CASSLLSGGALGELFF. The DNA of the CDR3 is TGTGCCAGCAGCCTCCTAAGCGGGGGGGCACTCGGGGAGCTGTTTTTT.

The chain recombines TRBV5-6 with TRBJ1-2, with 8 bases matching TRBD1. The CDR3 runs to 15 residues. The germline V gene has CDR1 SGHDT and CDR2 YYEEEE. V gave up 4 bases and J gave up 5 bases; unmatched junction bases: 10. The CDR3 here is CASSLRDRWLYGYTF. As DNA, the CDR3 is TGTGCCAGCAGCCTCCGGGACAGGTGGTTGTATGGCTACACCTTC.

The rearrangement uses TRBV10-3 and TRBJ1-6, with 7 bases matching TRBD1. With V trimmed by 0 bases and J by 8 bases, 4 bases remained unmatched. This CDR3 comprises 15 residues. CDR1 and CDR2 from the germline V gene are ENHRY and SYGVKD. CDR3 in DNA: TGTGCCATCAGTGAGTCGACAGGGAGAGATTCACCCCTCCACTTT. Translating gives CAISESTGRDSPLHF.

This clone was detected only once. The gene calls are TRBV28 and TRBJ1-2, with D uncertain. This CDR3 contains 15 residues. Trimming cost V 5 bases and J 7 bases, with 20 bases left between them. Germline V gives CDR1 MDHEN, CDR2 SYDVKM. CDR3 sequence reads: CASSGAGEVQGGYTF. The CDR3 DNA is TGTGCCAGCAGTGGCGCGGGTGAAGTACAAGGTGGCTACACCTTC.

The J gene is TRBJ2-2, the V gene TRBV19, with D perhaps matching TRBD1 (6 bases). CDR3 size: 15 residues. The germline V gene encodes CDR1 LNHDA and CDR2 SQIVND (reference sequence). V gave up 7 bases and J gave up 0 bases, with 12 bases separating them. CDR3 protein: CASTPTGANTGELFF. CDR3 coding DNA: TGTGCCAGTACCCCGACAGGCGCGAACACCGGGGAGCTGTTTTTT.

DNA of the CDR3: TGTGCCAGCAGCACCACAGGGTCGCCTTACTACGAGCAGTACTTC. It codes for CASSTTGSPYYEQYF. The chain links TRBV5-6 to TRBJ2-7, with a tentative D call TRBD1 (6 bases). Germline-derived CDR1 and CDR2 are SGHDT and YYEEEE. The CDR3 totals 15 residues. V was trimmed by 4 bases and J by 3 bases, leaving 17 bases between them. Based on the CDR3 plus reference TRBV5-6 and TRBJ2-7, the full variable domain is DAGVTQSPTHLIKTRGQQVTLRCSPKSGHDTVSWYQQALGQGPQFIFQYYEEEERQRGNFPDRFSGHQFPNYSSELNVNALLLGDSALYLCASSTTGSPYYEQYFGPGTRLTVT.

The CDR3 sequence is CASSKGQGARNTEAFF. CDR3 coding DNA: TGTGCCAGCAGCAAAGGACAGGGGGCACGGAACACTGAAGCTTTCTTT. This chain links TRBV11-2 with TRBJ1-1, with 11 positions matching TRBD1. This CDR3 spans 16 amino acids. CDR1 SGHAT and CDR2 FQNNGV come from the germline V gene. V dropped 5 bases and J dropped 1; count of bases not matched to a gene: 6. Variable domain in full (rest from reference TRBV11-2 and TRBJ1-1): EAGVAQSPRYKIIEKRQSVAFWCNPISGHATLYWYQQILGQGPKLLIQFQNNGVVDDSQLPKDRFSAERLKGVDSTLKIQPAKLEDSAVYLCASSKGQGARNTEAFFGQGTRLTVV.

This chain connects TRBV14 to TRBJ1-2; 9 bases align to TRBD1. Germline V gene data show CDR1 as SGHDN and CDR2 as FVKESK. J lost 6 bases, V lost 4 bases, and 9 bases had no gene match. The CDR3 totals 15 residues. The CDR3 protein is CASSPTPGTGNGYTF. The CDR3 DNA reads TGTGCCAGCAGCCCAACACCCGGGACAGGGAATGGCTACACCTTC.

This clone is a singleton in its sample. The V call is TRBV6-1, the J call TRBJ2-7, with D perhaps matching TRBD1 (5 bases). Trimming cost V 2 bases and J 6 bases, with 8 bases left between them. The CDR3 contains 12 residues. Germline lookup yields CDR1 MNHNS and CDR2 SASEGT. For the CDR3, the DNA is TGTGCCAGCAGTGAACAGGGCGGCGAGCAGTACTTC. Translating it yields CASSEQGGEQYF.

The rearrangement links TRBV28 to TRBJ1-4; D is uncertain. The CDR3 is 13 residues long. From germline, CDR1 is MDHEN and CDR2 SYDVKM. V was clipped by 7 bases and J by 6 bases, with 12 bases between them. The CDR3 DNA is TGTGCCAGCAAGGAGGACTATGATGAAAAACTGTTTTTT. Translation gives CASKEDYDEKLFF.

The chain uses TRBV2 and TRBJ1-6; 10 bases fit TRBD1. The germline V gene has CDR1 SNHLY and CDR2 FYNNEI. The length of the CDR3 is 16 residues. The V and J ends lost 3 bases and 7 bases, in that order; junction bases with no gene match: 6. This chain's CDR3 is CASSELGTGVNSPLHF. The CDR3 DNA sequence: TGTGCCAGCAGTGAGTTAGGGACAGGGGTGAATTCACCCCTCCACTTT.

The chain joins TRBV6-5 to TRBJ1-3; D gene ambiguous. In germline, CDR1 is MNHEY, CDR2 SVGAGI. The V gene lost 0 bases and the J gene lost 0 bases, with 9 bases spanning the gap. The CDR3 is made up of 16 amino acids. Here the CDR3 reads CASSYSPGSSGNTIYF. CDR3 nucleotides: TGTGCCAGCAGTTACTCGCCCGGTTCCTCTGGAAACACCATATATTTT.

This chain uses TRBV5-8 with TRBJ2-7, with 9 bases matching TRBD1. CDR1 and CDR2 (germline): SGHTS, YDEGEE. V was clipped by 0 bases and J by 0 bases; unmatched bases: 10. This CDR3 is built from 18 residues. The DNA for the CDR3 is TGTGCCAGCAGCTTGGCGGGACAGGGTGGAAGGGGCTCCTACGAGCAGTACTTC. It is translated as CASSLAGQGGRGSYEQYF.

The rearrangement joins TRBV30 to TRBJ1-5; 8 bases are shared with TRBD1. The V and J ends lost 1 base and 1 base, in that order; junction bases with no gene match: 6. CDR1 GTSNPN and CDR2 SVGIG come from the germline V gene (reference sequence). CDR3 size: 16 residues. CDR3 in DNA: TGTGCCTGGAGTGGATCCCGGGACAGGAGCAATCAGCCCCAGCATTTT. Translation gives CAWSGSRDRSNQPQHF.

The rearrangement uses TRBV9 and TRBJ1-4, with D perhaps TRBD1 (6 bases). CDR3 length equals 14 residues. Trimming removed 4 bases at V and 1 base at J, with 8 bases between. CDR1 is SGDLS, CDR2 YYNGEE, per germline. The CDR3 protein is CASSPGETNEKLFF. The CDR3 DNA follows: TGTGCCAGCAGCCCAGGGGAAACTAATGAAAAACTGTTTTTT. The full variable domain, its missing parts supplied by reference TRBV9 and TRBJ1-4, is DSGVTQTPKHLITATGQRVTLRCSPRSGDLSVYWYQQSLDQGLQFLIQYYNGEERAKGNILERFSAQQFPDLHSELNLSSLELGDSALYFCASSPGETNEKLFFGSGTQLSVL.

This chain joins TRBV2 and TRBJ2-1; D unresolved. CDR3 size: 13 residues. Trimming removed 3 bases at V and 4 bases at J, with 7 bases between. CDR1 and CDR2 from the germline V gene are SNHLY and FYNNEI. In nucleotides, the CDR3 is TGTGCCAGCAGTGACTCGGTGTACAATGAGCAGTTCTTC. It translates to CASSDSVYNEQFF.

This sequence joins TRBV11-3 and TRBJ1-6; 7 bases align to TRBD1. Germline V CDR1 and CDR2: SGHNT, YENEEA. V lost 5 bases to trimming and J lost 10 bases; unmatched junction nucleotides: 5. The CDR3 is 13 residues long. The CDR3 region has the DNA TGTGCCAGCAGCCAAACAGGGGAGTCACCCCTCCACTTT. This codes for CASSQTGESPLHF.

Turning to this clone: Other DNA sequences of this sample code for an identical CDR3. The rearrangement joins TRBV18 to TRBJ1-1; the D gene is possibly TRBD1 (5 bases). The CDR3 spans 13 residues. V lost 3 bases and J 3 bases, leaving 8 bases between the germline ends. Per germline, CDR1 KGHSH and CDR2 LQKENI. This CDR3 reads CASSPGGDTEAFF. CDR3 bases: TGTGCCAGCTCACCGGGAGGGGACACTGAAGCTTTCTTT.

In nucleotides, the CDR3 is TGTGCCAGCAGCCAAGACGGAGGGCAGACGTATAACTATGGCTACACCTTC. Translated: CASSQDGGQTYNYGYTF. V is TRBV4-2 and J is TRBJ1-2; D not resolved. The V gene lost 0 bases and the J gene lost 1 base, with 15 bases spanning the gap. Per germline, CDR1 LGHNA and CDR2 YNFKEQ. The CDR3 runs 17 residues.

The chain uses TRBV5-1 and TRBJ2-5; 11 bases match TRBD2. The CDR3 consists of 18 residues. The germline CDR1 and CDR2 sequences are SGHRS and YFSETQ. V lost 0 bases, J lost 0 bases, and 7 bases stayed unmatched. CDR3 sequence reads: CASSLGLAGLPYQETQYF. The CDR3 DNA reads TGCGCCAGCAGCTTGGGACTAGCGGGGCTGCCTTACCAAGAGACCCAGTACTTC.

J is TRBJ1-4 and V is TRBV29-1; D may be TRBD1 (6 bases). Trimming shortened V by 7 bases and J by 7 bases, and 28 bases separated the two germline ends. Germline V CDR1 and CDR2: SQVTM, ANQGSEA. There are 17 residues in the CDR3. CDR3 sequence: CSGQGGELGPDSEKLFF. CDR3 bases: TGCAGCGGGCAAGGGGGGGAACTTGGACCGGACAGTGAAAAACTGTTTTTT.